These 25 T cell receptor beta chains share one sample of origin, sequenced in a study of blood T cell repertoires in COVID-19. Clones were read by immunoSEQ multiplex PCR, and TCRdb kept only the in-frame ones, dropping some. The table shows roughly 110,000 clones, with 76% occurring only once. Sequenced: peripheral blood. These receptors came from an elderly man with COVID-19, enrolled during active disease.

The chain has TRBV7-3 and TRBJ2-1; 8 nucleotides agree with TRBD2. Trimming cost V 2 bases and J 4 bases; bases outside gene matches: 7. The CDR3 is made up of 16 amino acids. From germline, CDR1 is SGHTA and CDR2 FQGTGA. CDR3 in DNA: TGTGCCAGCAGCTTACGGGAGGGCCTACCTTACAATGAGCAGTTCTTC. It codes for CASSLREGLPYNEQFF.

The V gene is TRBV5-1, the J gene TRBJ2-3; 8 bases fit TRBD2. The V and J ends lost 0 bases and 4 bases, in that order; junction bases with no gene match: 1. Germline CDR1 is SGHRS and CDR2 is YFSETQ. The CDR3 runs 14 residues. DNA for the CDR3: TGCGCCAGCAGCTTGGCGGGAGGGTCAGATACGCAGTATTTT. Its translation is CASSLAGGSDTQYF.

V and J are TRBV7-2 and TRBJ2-5, with 8 bases that match TRBD2. CDR1 is SGHTA and CDR2 is FQGNSA in the germline V gene. The CDR3 length is 14 residues. V was pared by 5 bases and J by 5 bases, with 7 bases of the junction left unmatched. CDR3 protein: CASSPGLAQETQYF. CDR3 coding DNA: TGTGCCAGCAGCCCCGGACTAGCCCAGGAGACCCAGTACTTC.

This sequence joins TRBV5-5 and TRBJ2-3; a weak D match, TRBD2 (7 bases). With 0 bases removed from V and 3 bases from J, the gap between germline ends came to 11 bases. Germline assignment: CDR1 SGHKS and CDR2 YYEKEE (reference sequence). CDR3 length equals 15 residues. CDR3 bases: TGTGCCAGCAGCTTGGATGGGAGGGGGACAGATACGCAGTATTTT. Translation: CASSLDGRGTDTQYF.

This sequence joins TRBV6-6 and TRBJ2-1; a possible D gene is TRBD2 (6 bases). Germline V gene sequence: CDR1 MNHNY, CDR2 SVGAGI (reference sequence). V was clipped by 1 base and J by 5 bases, with 6 bases between them. The CDR3 loop spans 13 amino acids. In DNA form, the CDR3 reads TGTGCCAGCAGTTACTGGGGGGACAATGAGCAGTTCTTC. Its protein is CASSYWGDNEQFF.

The chain couples TRBV7-6 to TRBJ2-5; 10 bases line up with TRBD2. The CDR3 extends over 16 amino acids. V shed 4 bases, J shed 4 bases, and the junction held 9 bases outside the gene matches. CDR1 SGHVS and CDR2 FNYEAQ come from the germline V gene. CDR3 residues: CASSSMTSGLRETQYF. The CDR3 nucleotides are TGTGCCAGCAGCTCGATGACTAGCGGGCTAAGAGAGACCCAGTACTTC.

The chain couples TRBV25-1 to TRBJ2-5; TRBD2 matches 7 bases. The CDR3 contains 18 residues. Germline loops: CDR1 MGHDK, CDR2 SYGVNS. J lost 0 bases, V lost 4 bases, and 14 bases had no gene match. CDR3 loop: CASSGPLGLAEYQETQYF. As DNA, the CDR3 is TGTGCCAGCAGTGGGCCTCTCGGGCTAGCGGAGTACCAAGAGACCCAGTACTTC.

CDR3 DNA: TGCGCCAGCAGCTTGTTCCCGGATCAGCCCCAGCATTTT. Its protein is CASSLFPDQPQHF. The rearrangement links TRBV5-1 to TRBJ1-5, with no clear D. Trimming removed 1 base at V and 5 bases at J, with 7 bases between. Germline V gene data show CDR1 as SGHRS and CDR2 as YFSETQ. The CDR3 extends over 13 amino acids.

This chain links TRBV5-5 with TRBJ2-5; 8 nucleotides align to TRBD1. V was pared by 0 bases and J by 4 bases, with 2 bases of the junction left unmatched. Germline V lookup: CDR1 SGHKS, CDR2 YYEKEE (reference sequence). This CDR3 has 14 residues. CDR3 protein: CASSLGDRGETQYF. The CDR3 nucleotides are TGTGCCAGCAGCTTGGGCGACAGGGGAGAGACCCAGTACTTC.

The gene calls are TRBV27 and TRBJ1-2, with D possibly being TRBD1 (6 bases). From germline, CDR1 is MNHEY and CDR2 SMNVEV (reference sequence). This CDR3 region has 13 residues. V dropped 8 bases and J dropped 8 bases, with 18 bases sitting between them. The CDR3 nucleotides read TGTGCCAGCGGCAATACCGTGACAGGCGGCTACACCTTC. Translating gives CASGNTVTGGYTF.

The rearrangement uses TRBV2 and TRBJ1-1; TRBD1 might be the D (6 bases). Trimming shortened V by 6 bases and J by 4 bases, and 12 bases separated the two germline ends. The V gene's germline CDR1 is SNHLY and CDR2 FYNNEI. The CDR3 is 13 residues long. CDR3 sequence reads: CASRYRVSTEAFF. CDR3 nucleotides: TGTGCCAGCAGGTACAGGGTCTCCACTGAAGCTTTCTTT.

The V and J genes are TRBV7-9 and TRBJ1-5; TRBD1 might be the D (6 bases). The CDR3 is 13 amino acids. Germline V gene data show CDR1 as SEHNR and CDR2 as FQNEAQ (reference sequence). V shed 3 bases and J shed 7 bases, with 10 bases lying between them. The CDR3 loop reads CASSFAGEQPQHF. The CDR3 DNA sequence: TGTGCCAGCAGCTTCGCAGGGGAACAGCCCCAGCATTTT.

The rearrangement uses TRBV5-1 and TRBJ2-5, with a tentative D call TRBD1 (6 bases). CDR1 is SGHRS, CDR2 YFSETQ, per germline. With 2 bases removed from V and 4 bases from J, the gap between germline ends came to 9 bases. The CDR3 sequence is 13 residues long. CDR3 DNA sequence: TGCGCCAGCAGCTTCCAGGGGCGAGAGACCCAGTACTTC. Translation: CASSFQGRETQYF.

This chain links TRBV6-2 or TRBV6-3 with TRBJ2-3; 7 bases match TRBD2. This CDR3 is 14 amino acids long. The junction had 5 bases not matched to a gene; V was cut back by 0 bases and J by 8 bases. CDR1 and CDR2 from the germline V gene are MNHEY and SVGEGT. The DNA for the CDR3 is TGTGCCAGCAGTTACTCTGCGGGAGCGATTACGCAGTATTTT. Encoded protein: CASSYSAGAITQYF.

The chain's CDR3 is CASSSTSVSYEQYF. Written as DNA, the CDR3 is TGTGCCAGCAGTTCGACTAGCGTATCCTACGAGCAGTACTTC. This chain links TRBV27 with TRBJ2-7, with 8 bases that match TRBD2. V lost 4 bases to trimming and J lost 1 base; unmatched junction nucleotides: 3. Germline assignment: CDR1 MNHEY and CDR2 SMNVEV (reference sequence). This CDR3 has 14 amino acids.

The V and J genes are TRBV7-2 and TRBJ2-7, with 9 bases fitting TRBD2. With V trimmed by 6 bases and J by 1 base, 7 bases remained unmatched. Germline CDR1 SGHTA, CDR2 FQGNSA. The CDR3 is made up of 15 amino acids. The CDR3 sequence is CASSSTSGTSYEQYF. CDR3 nucleotides: TGTGCCAGCAGTTCGACTAGCGGAACTTCCTACGAGCAGTACTTC.

This clone was counted a single time. The chain employs TRBV4-3 and TRBJ2-1; D not resolved. Germline values: CDR1 LGHNA, CDR2 YSLEER. V dropped 0 bases and J dropped 4 bases, with 10 bases sitting between them. The CDR3 loop spans 15 amino acids. CDR3 DNA sequence: TGCGCCAGCAGCCAAGAACCCAGAAAGTACAATGAGCAGTTCTTC. It codes for CASSQEPRKYNEQFF.

This chain uses TRBV19 with TRBJ2-1; weak D call: TRBD1 (5 bases). The CDR3 spans 13 residues. V was cut by 0 bases and J by 15 bases, with 15 bases left in between. Germline assignment: CDR1 LNHDA and CDR2 SQIVND (reference sequence). This CDR3 is CASSIDQGGGPFF. CDR3 bases: TGTGCCAGTAGTATAGACCAGGGTGGCGGACCGTTCTTC.

V and J are TRBV7-2 and TRBJ1-2; D is ambiguous. V was trimmed by 1 base and J by 4 bases, leaving 13 bases between them. The V gene's germline CDR1 is SGHTA and CDR2 FQGNSA. The CDR3 has 15 amino acids. CDR3: CASSLDVAPGYGYTF. In DNA form, the CDR3 reads TGTGCCAGCAGCTTAGATGTTGCACCCGGCTATGGCTACACCTTC.

The chain is built from TRBV9 and TRBJ2-2, with 8 bases lining up with TRBD2. Germline V gene sequence: CDR1 SGDLS, CDR2 YYNGEE. V dropped 0 bases and J dropped 4; count of bases not matched to a gene: 5. CDR3 length: 16 amino acids. The CDR3 spells CASSVEWTSFTGELFF. The CDR3 coding sequence is TGTGCCAGCAGCGTAGAATGGACTAGCTTCACCGGGGAGCTGTTTTTT.

The gene calls are TRBV6-5 and TRBJ2-2; the match to TRBD1 covers 10 bases. Germline CDR1 and CDR2: MNHEY and SVGAGI. The CDR3 is 16 amino acids. Trimming at V came to 0 bases and at J to 5 bases, leaving 3 bases not matched to a gene. The CDR3 coding sequence is TGTGCCAGCAGTTACTCGGGGACAGGGGAAACCGGGGAGCTGTTTTTT. Its protein product is CASSYSGTGETGELFF.

This clone appeared a few times. The genes are TRBV2 and TRBJ2-1, with 7 bases lining up with TRBD1. The V segment lost 4 bases and the J segment 5 bases; nucleotides outside the gene matches: 2. The CDR3 spans 13 residues. Germline V gene sequence: CDR1 SNHLY, CDR2 FYNNEI. The CDR3 loop reads CASSGGQDNEQFF. CDR3 coding DNA: TGTGCCAGCAGTGGCGGACAGGACAATGAGCAGTTCTTC.

V is TRBV11-3 and J is TRBJ2-1; 9 bases agree with TRBD1. Trimming cost V 3 bases and J 9 bases; bases outside gene matches: 6. The CDR3 covers 14 residues. Germline V gene data show CDR1 as SGHNT and CDR2 as YENEEA. CDR3 region: CASSFGQGWSEQFF. CDR3 bases: TGTGCCAGCAGCTTCGGACAGGGGTGGAGTGAGCAGTTCTTC.

In nucleotides, the CDR3 is TGTGCCAAAGCGGGAGACCCGGGGTTGGAGCAGTACTTC. It encodes CAKAGDPGLEQYF. This sequence joins TRBV7-2 and TRBJ2-7, with 8 bases matching TRBD2. Per germline, CDR1 SGHTA and CDR2 FQGNSA. The V and J ends lost 10 bases and 7 bases, in that order; junction bases with no gene match: 12. The CDR3 contains 13 residues.

This chain joins TRBV5-1 and TRBJ1-1; 10 bases map to TRBD1. The CDR3 has 16 amino acids. Germline V gene data show CDR1 as SGHRS and CDR2 as YFSETQ. V trimming: 2 bases; J trimming: 4 bases; junction bases outside the gene matches: 8. The CDR3 reads CASSFQGTGDATEAFF. CDR3 bases: TGCGCCAGCAGCTTCCAGGGGACAGGGGACGCCACTGAAGCTTTCTTT.